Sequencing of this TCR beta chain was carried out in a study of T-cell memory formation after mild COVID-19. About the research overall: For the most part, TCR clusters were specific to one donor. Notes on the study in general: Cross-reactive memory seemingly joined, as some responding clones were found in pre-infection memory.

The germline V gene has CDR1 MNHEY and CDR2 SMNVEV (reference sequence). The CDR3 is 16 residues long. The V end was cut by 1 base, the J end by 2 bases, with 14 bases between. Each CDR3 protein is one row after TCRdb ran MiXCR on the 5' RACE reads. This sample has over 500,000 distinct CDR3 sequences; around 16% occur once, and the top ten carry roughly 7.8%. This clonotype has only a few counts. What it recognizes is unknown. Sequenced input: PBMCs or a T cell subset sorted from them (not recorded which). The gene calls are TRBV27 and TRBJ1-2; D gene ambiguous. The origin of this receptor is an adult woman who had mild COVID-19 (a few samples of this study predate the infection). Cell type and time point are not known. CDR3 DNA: TGTGCCAGCAGTTTATTGAACGAGGGCAAGAACTATGGCTACACCTTC. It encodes CASSLLNEGKNYGYTF.